These T cell receptor beta chains were read from a single sample in a study of long-term antiretroviral therapy in people with HIV. TCRdb's table, derived via immunoSEQ multiplex PCR, lists solely in-frame clones and lacks some. The repertoire holds about 40,000 clones, around four fifths seen once, with less than 8% in the top ten. Source: unsorted PBMCs, taken 1 year after starting antiretroviral therapy. The receptors were gathered from a young man with HIV. The CDR3 runs from the conserved cysteine through the conserved F or W. The D gene is left open where the match is weak. Size tells how often a clone was seen (once, few, many) or the class of an expanded clone, and some rows leave it out.

J: TRBJ1-1; V: TRBV5-1; length: 15; D: -; size: -; DNA: TGCGCCAGCAGCTTGGAACTAGTTGGGGGGAGTGAAGCTTTCTTT; CDR3: CASSLELVGGSEAFF
J: TRBJ2-1; V: TRBV19; length: 14; D: -; size: -; DNA: TGTGCCAGTAGTATAGGAGGGTTCTACAATGAGCAGTTCTTC; CDR3: CASSIGGFYNEQFF
J: TRBJ1-2; V: TRBV27; length: 16; D: TRBD1; size: -; DNA: TGTGCCAGCAGCCCTGGGACAGGGGCGCTCTATGAGGGCTACACCTTC; CDR3: CASSPGTGALYEGYTF
J: TRBJ1-2; V: TRBV2; length: 16; D: TRBD1; size: -; DNA: TGTGCCAGCAGAGCTACAGGGGGCGCAGTGGTCTATGGCTACACCTTC; CDR3: CASRATGGAVVYGYTF
J: TRBJ1-2; V: TRBV19; length: 15; D: TRBD1; size: -; DNA: TGTGCCAGTAGTAAAGGGACAGGGAGTAACTATGGCTACACCTTC; CDR3: CASSKGTGSNYGYTF
J: TRBJ1-1; V: TRBV11-2; length: 16; D: -; size: -; DNA: TGTGCCAGCAGCCCTTCCCCCCCTACAAGGGACACTGAAGCTTTCTTT; CDR3: CASSPSPPTRDTEAFF
J: TRBJ2-3; V: TRBV4-3; length: 15; D: -; size: once; DNA: TGCGCCAGCAGCCAAGGTCGGGGGACCACAGATACGCAGTATTTT; CDR3: CASSQGRGTTDTQYF
J: TRBJ1-3; V: TRBV11-2; length: 19; D: TRBD1; size: -; DNA: TGTGCCAGCAGCTTAAGACCCACCGCCATAGGGGGCGATGGAAACACCATATATTTT; CDR3: CASSLRPTAIGGDGNTIYF
J: TRBJ2-7; V: TRBV7-6; length: 17; D: -; size: -; DNA: TGTGCCAGCAGCTTAGTAGGCCCCCCCGGGGGCGAGGGGGAGCAGTACTTC; CDR3: CASSLVGPPGGEGEQYF
J: TRBJ2-5; V: TRBV7-2; length: 15; D: TRBD2; size: -; DNA: TGTGCCAGCAGCTTAGACGGGAGGTTTGAAGAGACCCAGTACTTC; CDR3: CASSLDGRFEETQYF
J: TRBJ1-2; V: TRBV29-1; length: 13; D: -; size: -; DNA: TGCAGCTCCCTCGGGGGCCGAAGCTATGGCTACACCTTC; CDR3: CSSLGGRSYGYTF
J: TRBJ2-3; V: TRBV7-6; length: 17; D: TRBD2; size: -; DNA: TGTGCCAGCAGCCCAGAGGCTAGCGGGAGAGGCACAGATACGCAGTATTTT; CDR3: CASSPEASGRGTDTQYF
J: TRBJ2-7; V: TRBV7-6; length: 14; D: TRBD1; size: -; DNA: TGTGCCAGCAGCTTACCCGGACAGGGTAACGAGCAGTACTTC; CDR3: CASSLPGQGNEQYF
J: TRBJ2-7; V: TRBV5-4; length: 14; D: -; size: -; DNA: TGTGCCAGCAGCTGGGCGGGAAAGACCTACGAGCAGTACTTC; CDR3: CASSWAGKTYEQYF
J: TRBJ1-3; V: TRBV7-9; length: 19; D: -; size: -; DNA: TGTGCCAGCAGCACAAGCCAACTAGCCCAGGACCGAGAAGGAAACACCATATATTTT; CDR3: CASSTSQLAQDREGNTIYF
J: TRBJ1-5; V: TRBV19; length: 15; D: -; size: -; DNA: TGTGCCAGTAGTATAGGTGGGAAAGATCATCAGCCCCAGCATTTT; CDR3: CASSIGGKDHQPQHF
J: TRBJ2-7; V: TRBV5-4; length: 14; D: TRBD1; size: few; DNA: TGTGCCAGCAGCTTGGGACAGGGGGCTTACGAGCAGTACTTC; CDR3: CASSLGQGAYEQYF
J: TRBJ2-7; V: TRBV13; length: 13; D: -; size: once; DNA: TGTGCCAGCAGCGCCGGGATTTACTACGAGCAGTACTTC; CDR3: CASSAGIYYEQYF
J: TRBJ2-2; V: TRBV11-3; length: 14; D: TRBD1; size: -; DNA: TGTGCCAGCAGCTCCTGGACAGGCACCGGGGAGCTGTTTTTT; CDR3: CASSSWTGTGELFF
J: TRBJ2-2; V: TRBV9; length: 16; D: TRBD1; size: -; DNA: TGTGCCAGCAGCGCCCCGGACAGGGCGAACACCGGGGAGCTGTTTTTT; CDR3: CASSAPDRANTGELFF
J: TRBJ1-1; V: TRBV27; length: 14; D: -; size: -; DNA: TGTGCCAGCAGGAATCAGGGGCTGAACACTGAAGCTTTCTTT; CDR3: CASRNQGLNTEAFF
J: TRBJ2-7; V: TRBV6-6; length: 14; D: -; size: few; DNA: TGTGCCAGCAGTTACTCGAACAGAAAGGACGAGCAGTACTTC; CDR3: CASSYSNRKDEQYF
J: TRBJ2-3; V: TRBV7-9; length: 17; D: TRBD2; size: -; DNA: TGTGCCAGCAGCTTTATTAGCGGGGGGACTCTTCGGGATACGCAGTATTTT; CDR3: CASSFISGGTLRDTQYF
J: TRBJ2-7; V: TRBV9; length: 15; D: -; size: -; DNA: TGTGCCAGCAGCGTAGAGGGCCGCGTGGTCGACGAGCAGTACTTC; CDR3: CASSVEGRVVDEQYF
J: TRBJ2-2; V: TRBV9; length: 17; D: TRBD1; size: -; DNA: TGTGCCAGCAGCGTAGCAGGGACAGGGGGCGCCACCGGGGAGCTGTTTTTT; CDR3: CASSVAGTGGATGELFF
J: TRBJ2-7; V: TRBV7-6; length: 14; D: -; size: -; DNA: TGTGCCAGCAGCTCTAGGCAGGGGAACTACGAGCAGTACTTC; CDR3: CASSSRQGNYEQYF
J: TRBJ1-4; V: TRBV15; length: 15; D: TRBD1; size: -; DNA: TGTGCCACCAGCAGAGACAGGGGGCCTAATGAAAAACTGTTTTTT; CDR3: CATSRDRGPNEKLFF
J: TRBJ2-1; V: TRBV7-7; length: 13; D: TRBD1; size: -; DNA: TGTGCTAGCAGTCCTACAGGGGACGATGAGCAGTTCTTC; CDR3: CASSPTGDDEQFF
J: TRBJ2-2; V: TRBV5-4; length: 17; D: TRBD1; size: -; DNA: TGTGCCAGCAGCGCCGGACAGGGGAGAACGAACACCGGGGAGCTGTTTTTT; CDR3: CASSAGQGRTNTGELFF
J: TRBJ1-1; V: TRBV28; length: 13; D: -; size: -; DNA: TGTGCCAGCAGTTTCCAGGGTTCCACTGAAGCTTTCTTT; CDR3: CASSFQGSTEAFF
J: TRBJ2-7; V: TRBV27; length: 16; D: -; size: -; DNA: TGTGCCAGCGCGGGGCTCCACAGGGGACCAGCCTACGAGCAGTACTTC; CDR3: CASAGLHRGPAYEQYF
J: TRBJ2-3; V: TRBV25-1; length: 15; D: -; size: -; DNA: TGTGCCAGCAAAGATGGGGGCAGGAGCACAGATACGCAGTATTTT; CDR3: CASKDGGRSTDTQYF
J: TRBJ2-7; V: TRBV27; length: 11; D: -; size: few; DNA: TGTGCCAGCAGTGAGGGTTGGGAGCAGTACTTC; CDR3: CASSEGWEQYF
J: TRBJ1-3; V: TRBV27; length: 14; D: -; size: -; DNA: TGTGCCAGCAGTTTATCCAGCTCTGGAAACACCATATATTTT; CDR3: CASSLSSSGNTIYF
J: TRBJ1-2; V: TRBV19; length: 15; D: -; size: -; DNA: TGTGCCAGTAGCAGGGGACACACAGCTAACTATGGCTACACCTTC; CDR3: CASSRGHTANYGYTF
J: TRBJ1-1; V: TRBV10-2; length: 12; D: -; size: -; DNA: TGCGCCAGCGTGGGGGTGGGCACTGAAGCTTTCTTT; CDR3: CASVGVGTEAFF
J: TRBJ2-2; V: TRBV7-9; length: 15; D: -; size: few; DNA: TGTGCCAGCAAGAGGAAAGGCGCGAACACCGGGGAGCTGTTTTTT; CDR3: CASKRKGANTGELFF
J: TRBJ2-7; V: TRBV9; length: 15; D: TRBD2; size: -; DNA: TGTGCCAGCAGCGCGTCCGGGACTAACTCCTACGAGCAGTACTTC; CDR3: CASSASGTNSYEQYF
J: TRBJ2-1; V: TRBV6-5; length: 15; D: -; size: few; DNA: TGTGCCAGCAGTGTAAATAGCGGCGGGTACAATGAGCAGTTCTTC; CDR3: CASSVNSGGYNEQFF
J: TRBJ1-1; V: TRBV10-3; length: 16; D: TRBD1; size: -; DNA: TGTGCCATCAGTGAGTCCCCGACAGGGCGGGACACTGAAGCTTTCTTT; CDR3: CAISESPTGRDTEAFF
J: TRBJ2-5; V: TRBV7-2; length: 16; D: -; size: once; DNA: TGTGCCAGCAGCCAAACAGGGTTTAACTTAAAAGAGACCCAGTACTTC; CDR3: CASSQTGFNLKETQYF
J: TRBJ2-1; V: TRBV19; length: 15; D: -; size: -; DNA: TGTGCCAGTAGTGTCCTCCACGAGTCCTACAATGAGCAGTTCTTC; CDR3: CASSVLHESYNEQFF
J: TRBJ1-1; V: TRBV21-1; length: 15; D: -; size: -; DNA: TGTGCCAGCAGCAAGACAGGAGAAATGAACACTGAAGCTTTCTTT; CDR3: CASSKTGEMNTEAFF
J: TRBJ1-2; V: TRBV11-2; length: 17; D: -; size: few; DNA: TGTGCCAGCAGCTCTGGGAAAACAGGGCTGGTTGAAGATGGCTACACCTTC; CDR3: CASSSGKTGLVEDGYTF
J: TRBJ2-1; V: TRBV5-3; length: 16; D: -; size: -; DNA: TGTGCCAGAAGCGCGGGGTCGCAGAGCTCCTACAATGAGCAGTTCTTC; CDR3: CARSAGSQSSYNEQFF
J: TRBJ1-1; V: TRBV7-8; length: 12; D: -; size: -; DNA: TGTGCCAGCGGTTGGAGGAACACTGAAGCTTTCTTT; CDR3: CASGWRNTEAFF
J: TRBJ1-1; V: TRBV6-1; length: 13; D: -; size: -; DNA: TGTGCCAGCAGTGAAACAGGGAACGCTGAAGCTTTCTTT; CDR3: CASSETGNAEAFF
J: TRBJ2-2; V: TRBV27; length: 13; D: -; size: -; DNA: TGTGCCAGCAGTTTAGGAGGAACCGGGGAGCTGTTTTTT; CDR3: CASSLGGTGELFF
J: TRBJ2-7; V: TRBV28; length: 15; D: TRBD1; size: -; DNA: TGTGCCAGCAGTTTCCTCCCGGGACAGGAGGGCGAGCAGTACTTC; CDR3: CASSFLPGQEGEQYF
J: TRBJ1-1; V: TRBV4-3; length: 17; D: -; size: -; DNA: TGCGCCAGCAGCCAGAACGAGCGAGGGGCTAGGAACACTGAAGCTTTCTTT; CDR3: CASSQNERGARNTEAFF
J: TRBJ1-2; V: TRBV28; length: 15; D: TRBD1; size: few; DNA: TGTGCCAGCAGCGCCTGGGACAGTCTTAACTATGGCTACACCTTC; CDR3: CASSAWDSLNYGYTF
J: TRBJ2-1; V: TRBV19; length: 15; D: TRBD2; size: -; DNA: TGTGCCAGTAGTTCAAGCGGGGGGGGCTACAATGAGCAGTTCTTC; CDR3: CASSSSGGGYNEQFF
J: TRBJ1-5; V: TRBV27; length: 16; D: TRBD1; size: -; DNA: TGTGCCAGCAGTTTTCGGCCGGGACAGTTAAATCAGCCCCAGCATTTT; CDR3: CASSFRPGQLNQPQHF
J: TRBJ2-7; V: TRBV4-3; length: 17; D: TRBD2; size: -; DNA: TGCGCCAGCAGCCAGGGACTAGCGGGCGGGGTGGGGTACGAGCAGTACTTC; CDR3: CASSQGLAGGVGYEQYF
J: TRBJ2-3; V: TRBV2; length: 12; D: -; size: -; DNA: TGTGCCAGCACTCTAAGGATCGATACGCAGTATTTT; CDR3: CASTLRIDTQYF
J: TRBJ2-2; V: TRBV15; length: 15; D: TRBD1; size: -; DNA: TGTGCCACCAGCAGAGAGGACAGGGAAACCGGGGAGCTGTTTTTT; CDR3: CATSREDRETGELFF
J: TRBJ1-5; V: TRBV27; length: 14; D: -; size: -; DNA: TGTGCCAGCAGTTTTCCAGGGGAAAATCAGCCCCAGCATTTT; CDR3: CASSFPGENQPQHF
J: TRBJ2-7; V: TRBV19; length: 17; D: -; size: -; DNA: TGTGCCAGTAGTATTAGGTTAATGAGGCAGGGTGGCCACGAGCAGTACTTC; CDR3: CASSIRLMRQGGHEQYF
J: TRBJ2-5; V: TRBV29-1; length: 12; D: -; size: -; DNA: TGCAGCGTTGTCGGTACTAAAGAGACCCAGTACTTC; CDR3: CSVVGTKETQYF
J: TRBJ2-7; V: TRBV27; length: 13; D: -; size: few; DNA: TGTGCCAGCAGTACCCGGGAGACCTACGAGCAGTACTTC; CDR3: CASSTRETYEQYF